The next 21 T cell receptor beta chains were all read from a single sample in a study of shared clonotypes between healthy human individuals. Only in-frame clones appear in the TCRdb table, and some are missing; sequencing was by immunoSEQ multiplex PCR. The table shows some 2.1 million clones, with around 95% occurring only once. Sequenced material: naive CD4+ T cells sorted from blood. Subset described: CD45RA+ positively selected. The receptors were sampled from a man aged 18 to 29 in good health.

The chain employs TRBV6-5 and TRBJ1-1; no reliable D call. CDR1 MNHEY and CDR2 SVGAGI come from the germline V gene. This CDR3 spans 13 amino acids. Trimming pared 7 bases from V and 1 base from J, leaving 10 bases between. The CDR3 spells CASTNPGNTEAFF. As DNA, the CDR3 is TGTGCCAGCACCAACCCGGGGAACACTGAAGCTTTCTTT.

About this clone: The same CDR3 also results from other DNA sequences found in this sample. The rearrangement links TRBV27 to TRBJ2-5, with D possibly being TRBD1 or TRBD2 (5 bases each). CDR3 length equals 11 residues. The germline V gene encodes CDR1 MNHEY and CDR2 SMNVEV (reference sequence). The V and J ends lost 4 bases and 5 bases respectively, with 5 bases between them. The CDR3 loop reads CASSWGETQYF. CDR3 DNA sequence: TGTGCCAGCAGTTGGGGGGAGACCCAGTACTTC.

The chain couples TRBV7-9 to TRBJ1-3, with D possibly TRBD1 on 5 matching bases. The V end was cut by 5 bases, the J end by 2 bases, with 16 bases between. The CDR3 consists of 16 residues. Germline V CDR1 and CDR2: SEHNR, FQNEAQ (reference sequence). In DNA, the CDR3 is TGTGCCAGCAGCCTCGGGGAGGGGAAAACTGGAAACACCATATATTTT. Its translation is CASSLGEGKTGNTIYF.

DNA for the CDR3: TGTGCCAGCAGTGAAGCCCTTAGGGGCGAGCAGTACTTC. Its translation: CASSEALRGEQYF. The chain recombines TRBV6-1 with TRBJ2-7; D may be TRBD1 (5 bases). Germline V gene sequence: CDR1 MNHNS, CDR2 SASEGT. Deletions cut 0 bases from V and 6 bases from J, with 9 bases between. This CDR3 has 13 residues.

The sample holds one count of this clone. The genes are TRBV30 and TRBJ2-3, with D possibly matching TRBD2 (6 bases). Trimming stripped 1 base from V and 0 bases from J, with 8 bases between. Germline CDR1 reads GTSNPN; CDR2 reads SVGIG (reference sequence). The CDR3 totals 14 residues. CDR3: CAWSGGKSTDTQYF. CDR3 coding DNA: TGTGCCTGGAGTGGCGGGAAGAGCACAGATACGCAGTATTTT.

CDR3 residues: CSVLAGLANTEAFF. The CDR3 DNA reads as TGCAGCGTCCTCGCAGGACTTGCGAACACTGAAGCTTTCTTT. The rearrangement uses TRBV29-1 and TRBJ1-1; no reliable D call. This CDR3 has 14 amino acids. V was shortened by 6 bases and J by 1 base, with 15 bases between the two germline ends. From germline, CDR1 is SQVTM and CDR2 ANQGSEA. Using reference TRBV29-1 and TRBJ1-1 for the parts outside the CDR3, the full variable domain is SAVISQKPSRDICQRGTSLTIQCQVDSQVTMMFWYRQQPGQSLTLIATANQGSEATYESGFVIDKFPISRPNLTFSTLTVSNMSPEDSSIYLCSVLAGLANTEAFFGQGTRLTVV.

The chain carries TRBV10-1 and TRBJ1-5, with TRBD1 as a possible D gene (6 bases). Trimming left V 4 bases short and J 9 bases short, with 13 bases between. The CDR3 contains 13 residues. The germline CDR1 and CDR2 sequences are WNHNN and SYGVQD (reference sequence). This CDR3 is CASSADRQAPQHF. The DNA of the CDR3 is TGCGCCAGCAGTGCGGACAGACAAGCGCCCCAGCATTTT.

This clone was recorded once. The V and J genes are TRBV27 and TRBJ1-2, with D perhaps TRBD1 (6 bases). Germline CDR1 reads MNHEY; CDR2 reads SMNVEV (reference sequence). This CDR3 spans 17 amino acids. Trimming shortened V by 5 bases and J by 1 base, and 20 bases separated the two germline ends. The CDR3 coding sequence is TGTGCCAGCAGTCCGAGGGGGGGGAATAGGCATAACTATGGCTACACCTTC. This encodes CASSPRGGNRHNYGYTF.

The V and J genes are TRBV7-2 and TRBJ2-7, with 12 bases aligning to TRBD2. CDR1 SGHTA and CDR2 FQGNSA come from the germline V gene. The CDR3 sequence is 18 residues long. The ends lost 4 bases at V and 2 bases at J; junction bases unmatched: 12. The CDR3 DNA sequence: TGTGCCAGCAGCTCAAAGGGTGGGACTAGCGGGTATACCTACGAGCAGTACTTC. Translated: CASSSKGGTSGYTYEQYF.

The chain couples TRBV28 to TRBJ1-5; 8 nucleotides align to TRBD1. This CDR3 has 14 residues. CDR1 is MDHEN and CDR2 is SYDVKM in the germline V gene. V shed 5 bases and J 6 bases; nucleotides not matched to a gene: 6. In DNA, the CDR3 is TGTGCCAGCAGTGACCCAGGGGGCCTTCAGCCCCAGCATTTT. It codes for CASSDPGGLQPQHF.

V gene TRBV7-9 combines with J gene TRBJ1-2; 8 bases fit TRBD1. Germline loops: CDR1 SEHNR, CDR2 FQNEAQ (reference sequence). This CDR3 spans 14 amino acids. With V trimmed by 4 bases and J by 2 bases, 3 bases remained unmatched. The CDR3 nucleotides read TGTGCCAGCAGCTGGGGACAGGACAACTATGGCTACACCTTC. This encodes CASSWGQDNYGYTF.

This clone was counted once. The chain couples TRBV6-5 to TRBJ2-1, with TRBD2 matching 11 bases. V shed 3 bases, J shed 9 bases, and the junction held 4 bases outside the gene matches. Per the germline V gene, CDR1 is MNHEY and CDR2 is SVGAGI. The CDR3 length is 14 residues. CDR3 sequence reads: CASSYGTSGGEQFF. The CDR3 nucleotides are TGTGCCAGCAGTTATGGGACTAGCGGCGGTGAGCAGTTCTTC.

The rearrangement joins TRBV30 to TRBJ2-7; no reliable D call. Trimming took off 0 bases at V and 4 bases at J, with 7 bases between the two ends. This CDR3 spans 12 amino acids. CDR1 and CDR2 from the germline V gene are GTSNPN and SVGIG (reference sequence). The chain's CDR3 is CAWSVKQYEQYF. The CDR3 region has the DNA TGTGCCTGGAGTGTAAAACAGTACGAGCAGTACTTC. Looking up the rest from reference TRBV30 and TRBJ2-7 gives the full variable domain: SQTIHQWPATLVQPVGSPLSLECTVEGTSNPNLYWYRQAAGRGLQLLFYSVGIGQISSEVPQNLSASRPQDRQFILSSKKLLLSDSGFYLCAWSVKQYEQYFGPGTRLTVT.

This chain connects TRBV11-2 to TRBJ2-1, with TRBD2 as a possible D gene (5 bases). Trimming pared 4 bases from V and 0 bases from J, leaving 13 bases between. This CDR3 has 16 amino acids. The germline CDR1 and CDR2 sequences are SGHAT and FQNNGV. This CDR3 is CASSSVAPDSYNEQFF. In DNA, the CDR3 is TGTGCCAGCAGCTCGGTAGCGCCTGACTCCTACAATGAGCAGTTCTTC.

The DNA of the CDR3 is TGTGCCAGCAGCGTAGCTGGGCTAGCGAAGTTTGATACGCAGTATTTT. Translating gives CASSVAGLAKFDTQYF. The chain employs TRBV9 and TRBJ2-3, with D perhaps matching TRBD2 (6 bases). Germline values: CDR1 SGDLS, CDR2 YYNGEE. This CDR3 is 16 amino acids long. V shed 0 bases and J shed 6 bases, with 17 bases lying between them.

This rearrangement joins TRBV30 to TRBJ2-1; 12 bases fit TRBD2. This CDR3 has 15 amino acids. Germline V gene data show CDR1 as GTSNPN and CDR2 as SVGIG (reference sequence). Unmatched junction bases numbered 9, after V lost 2 bases and J lost 10 bases. The CDR3: CAWSKRTSGIGEQFF. CDR3 DNA: TGTGCCTGGAGTAAGAGGACTAGCGGGATTGGGGAGCAGTTCTTC.

V gene TRBV5-4 combines with J gene TRBJ2-7, with D perhaps being TRBD1 or TRBD2 (5 bases each). CDR1 and CDR2 (germline): SGHNT, YYREEE (reference sequence). Trimming cost V 0 bases and J 7 bases, with 14 bases left between them. The CDR3 contains 14 residues. The CDR3, as DNA: TGTGCCAGCAGCTTGGAGGGGTCGGGAAGGGAGCAGTACTTC. Protein: CASSLEGSGREQYF. Filled out from reference TRBV5-4 and TRBJ2-7, the complete variable domain reads ETGVTQSPTHLIKTRGQQVTLRCSSQSGHNTVSWYQQALGQGPQFIFQYYREEENGRGNFPPRFSGLQFPNYSSELNVNALELDDSALYLCASSLEGSGREQYFGPGTRLTVT.

This clone occurred once. The chain links TRBV6-6 to TRBJ2-7; 10 nucleotides line up with TRBD1. Germline V gives CDR1 MNHNY, CDR2 SVGAGI (reference sequence). The ends lost 4 bases at V and 6 bases at J; junction bases unmatched: 6. This CDR3 has 14 residues. The CDR3 region is CASSFIRDRGEQYF. In DNA, the CDR3 is TGTGCCAGCAGTTTCATCCGGGACAGGGGCGAGCAGTACTTC.

As concerns this clone: The sample has other DNA sequences that encode this CDR3 too. The J gene is TRBJ1-2, the V gene TRBV10-3; no definite D call. V dropped 3 bases and J dropped 5 bases, with 10 bases sitting between them. Germline assignment: CDR1 ENHRY and CDR2 SYGVKD. This CDR3 has 13 amino acids. CDR3 amino acids: CAISEGREYGYTF. CDR3 DNA sequence: TGTGCCATCAGTGAAGGCCGAGAATATGGCTACACCTTC.

The chain couples TRBV5-1 to TRBJ2-7, with a tentative D call TRBD1 (5 bases). V was pared by 2 bases and J by 6 bases, with 15 bases between. This CDR3 spans 14 amino acids. Germline loops: CDR1 SGHRS, CDR2 YFSETQ. DNA for the CDR3: TGCGCCAGCAGCTTAGGGATTGTCACAGGCGAGCAGTACTTC. Protein product: CASSLGIVTGEQYF.

The genes are TRBV18 and TRBJ1-4; D is uncertain. V lost 4 bases and J lost 5, with 8 bases in between. CDR1 and CDR2 from the germline V gene are KGHSH and LQKENI. The CDR3 runs to 13 residues. The CDR3, as DNA: TGTGCCAGCTCACTAGATCTAAATGAAAAACTGTTTTTT. Its translation is CASSLDLNEKLFF. Variable domain in full (rest from reference TRBV18 and TRBJ1-4): NAGVMQNPRHLVRRRGQEARLRCSPMKGHSHVYWYRQLPEEGLKFMVYLQKENIIDESGMPKERFSAEFPKEGPSILRIQQVVRGDSAAYFCASSLDLNEKLFFGSGTQLSVL.